This TCR beta chain is drawn from a study of T cells in Graves' hyperthyroidism and ophthalmopathy. Findings of the study overall: Ophthalmopathy prediction by the model preceded onset by a median roughly 6 months.

In its sample, this clonotype was seen many times. Its cognate antigen is unknown. Looked up from germline, CDR1 is LGHDT and CDR2 is YNNKEL (reference sequence). Trimming pared 4 bases from V and 1 base from J, leaving 14 bases between. The length of the CDR3 is 16 residues. Among the patients, aged 18 to 65, hyperthyroidism was newly diagnosed and had lasted under 2 months. Exclusion criteria comprised uncontrolled infection, other autoimmune disease, pregnancy or lactation. Each 10 ml fresh peripheral blood draw supplied the PBMCs. Amplification yielded TCR beta CDR3 regions, with RNA transcripts as the source. The TCR CDR3 was amplified in a first-round RT-PCR using the HTBI primer set. Each CDR3 protein gets one entry after TCRdb re-called the multiplex PCR reads with MiXCR. The sample yields about 570,000 distinct CDR3 sequences, 14% seen once.

The source is a woman aged 40-49 years with Graves' hyperthyroidism. The chain has TRBV3-1 and TRBJ2-1; D remains unclear. Material for sequencing was blood. Written as DNA, the CDR3 is TGTGCCAGCAGCCCGACCCTGGACGGGTCCTACAATGAGCAGTTCTTC. It codes for CASSPTLDGSYNEQFF.